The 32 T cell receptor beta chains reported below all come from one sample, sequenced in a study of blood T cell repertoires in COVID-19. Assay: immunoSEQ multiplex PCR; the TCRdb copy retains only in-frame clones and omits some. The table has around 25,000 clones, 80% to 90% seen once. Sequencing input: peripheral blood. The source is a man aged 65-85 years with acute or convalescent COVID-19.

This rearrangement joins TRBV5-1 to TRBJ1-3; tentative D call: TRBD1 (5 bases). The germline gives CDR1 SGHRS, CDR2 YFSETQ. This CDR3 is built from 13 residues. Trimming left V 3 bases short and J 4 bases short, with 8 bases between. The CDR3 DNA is TGCGCCAGCAGCTCCAGGGTCGGAAACACCATATATTTT. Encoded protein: CASSSRVGNTIYF.

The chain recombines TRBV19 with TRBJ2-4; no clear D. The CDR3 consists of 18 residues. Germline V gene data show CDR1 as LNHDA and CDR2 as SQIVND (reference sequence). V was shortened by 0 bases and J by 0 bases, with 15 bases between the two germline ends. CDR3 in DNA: TGTGCCAGTAGTATAGATAAGTCAGGCCTCCTAGCCAAAAACATTCAGTACTTC. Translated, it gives CASSIDKSGLLAKNIQYF. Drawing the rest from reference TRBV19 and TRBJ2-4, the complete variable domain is DGGITQSPKYLFRKEGQNVTLSCEQNLNHDAMYWYRQDPGQGLRLIYYSQIVNDFQKGDIAEGYSVSREKKESFPLTVTSAQKNPTAFYLCASSIDKSGLLAKNIQYFGAGTRLSVL.

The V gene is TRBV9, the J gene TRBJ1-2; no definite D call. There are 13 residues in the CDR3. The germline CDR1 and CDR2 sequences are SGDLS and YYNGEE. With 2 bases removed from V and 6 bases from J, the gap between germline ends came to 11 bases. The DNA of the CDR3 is TGTGCCAGCAGCGTTAGCGGTTTCGATGGCTACACCTTC. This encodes CASSVSGFDGYTF.

CDR3 bases: TGTGCCAGCAGTGAACAGGCGGGACAGCCGACCGGGGAGCTGTTTTTT. Translating it yields CASSEQAGQPTGELFF. This chain connects TRBV6-1 to TRBJ2-2, with a tentative D call TRBD1 (7 bases). Germline V lookup: CDR1 MNHNS, CDR2 SASEGT. This CDR3 region has 16 residues. The V end lost 2 bases, the J end lost 5 bases, and 15 bases lay between the germline ends.

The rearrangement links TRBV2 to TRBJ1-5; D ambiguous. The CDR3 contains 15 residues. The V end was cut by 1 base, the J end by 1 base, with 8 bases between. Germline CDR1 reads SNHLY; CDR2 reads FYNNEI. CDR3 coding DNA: TGTGCCAGCAGTGAAGTTCGGGGAAGCAATCAGCCCCAGCATTTT. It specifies CASSEVRGSNQPQHF.

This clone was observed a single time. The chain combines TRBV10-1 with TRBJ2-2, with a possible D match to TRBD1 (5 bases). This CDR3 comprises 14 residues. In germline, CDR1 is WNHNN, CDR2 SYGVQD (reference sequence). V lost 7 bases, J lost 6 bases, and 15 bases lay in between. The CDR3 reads CASTKDIPAGELFF. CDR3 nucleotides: TGCGCCAGCACCAAGGACATCCCTGCCGGGGAGCTGTTTTTT.

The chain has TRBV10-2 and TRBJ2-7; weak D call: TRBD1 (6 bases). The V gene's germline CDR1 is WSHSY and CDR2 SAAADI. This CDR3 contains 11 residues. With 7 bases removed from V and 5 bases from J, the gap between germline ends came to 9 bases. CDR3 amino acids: CASTAGDEQYF. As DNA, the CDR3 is TGCGCCAGCACGGCAGGGGACGAGCAGTACTTC.

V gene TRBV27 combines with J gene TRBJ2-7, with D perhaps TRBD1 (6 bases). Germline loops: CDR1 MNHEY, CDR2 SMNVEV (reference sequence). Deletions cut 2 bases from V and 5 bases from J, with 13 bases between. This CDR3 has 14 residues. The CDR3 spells CASSLQQGFHEQYF. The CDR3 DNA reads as TGTGCCAGCAGTTTACAGCAGGGGTTCCACGAGCAGTACTTC.

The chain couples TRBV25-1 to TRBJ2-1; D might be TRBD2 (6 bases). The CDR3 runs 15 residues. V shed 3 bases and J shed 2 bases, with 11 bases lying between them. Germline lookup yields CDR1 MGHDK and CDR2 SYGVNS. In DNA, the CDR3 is TGTGCCAGCAGTGATCGCTGGGGGGCCTACAATGAGCAGTTCTTC. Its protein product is CASSDRWGAYNEQFF.

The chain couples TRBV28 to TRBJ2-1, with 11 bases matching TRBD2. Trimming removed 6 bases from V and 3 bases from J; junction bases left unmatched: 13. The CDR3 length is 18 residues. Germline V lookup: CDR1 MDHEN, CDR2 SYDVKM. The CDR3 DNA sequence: TGTGCCAGCAGCTCCGAGCTATCGACTAGCGGGATCTACAATGAGCAGTTCTTC. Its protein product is CASSSELSTSGIYNEQFF.

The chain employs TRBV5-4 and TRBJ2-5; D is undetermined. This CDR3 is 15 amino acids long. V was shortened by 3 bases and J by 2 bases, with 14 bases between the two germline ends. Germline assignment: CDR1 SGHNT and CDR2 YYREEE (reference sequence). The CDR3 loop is CASSSGGSIQETQYF. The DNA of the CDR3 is TGTGCCAGCAGCTCGGGTGGTTCAATTCAAGAGACCCAGTACTTC.

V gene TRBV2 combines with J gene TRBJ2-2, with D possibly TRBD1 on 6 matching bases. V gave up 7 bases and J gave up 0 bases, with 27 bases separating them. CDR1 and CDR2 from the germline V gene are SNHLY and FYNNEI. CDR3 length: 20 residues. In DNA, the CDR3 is TGTGCCAGCACTGTGTTCCTACTTTCCGGGACATTCGCGAACACCGGGGAGCTGTTTTTT. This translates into CASTVFLLSGTFANTGELFF. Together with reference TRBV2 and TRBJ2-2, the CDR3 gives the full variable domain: EPEVTQTPSHQVTQMGQEVILRCVPISNHLYFYWYRQILGQKVEFLVSFYNNEISEKSEIFDDQFSVERPDGSNFTLKIRSTKLEDSAMYFCASTVFLLSGTFANTGELFFGEGSRLTVL.

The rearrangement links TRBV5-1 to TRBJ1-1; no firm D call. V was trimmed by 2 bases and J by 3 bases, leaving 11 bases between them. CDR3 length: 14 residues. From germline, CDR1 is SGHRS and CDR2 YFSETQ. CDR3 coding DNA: TGCGCCAGCAGCTTTTCTCCAGGCTACACTGAAGCTTTCTTT. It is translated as CASSFSPGYTEAFF.

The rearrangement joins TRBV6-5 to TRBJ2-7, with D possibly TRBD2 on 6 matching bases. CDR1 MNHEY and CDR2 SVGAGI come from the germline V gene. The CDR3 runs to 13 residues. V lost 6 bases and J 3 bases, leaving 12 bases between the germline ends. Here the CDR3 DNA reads TGTGCCAGCAGCAAGGGACTTCTCTACGAGCAGTACTTC. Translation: CASSKGLLYEQYF.

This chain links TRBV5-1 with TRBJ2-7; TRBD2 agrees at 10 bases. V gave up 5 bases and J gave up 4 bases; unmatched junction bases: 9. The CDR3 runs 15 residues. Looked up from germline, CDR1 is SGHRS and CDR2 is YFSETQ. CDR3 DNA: TGCGCCAGCAGTACTTCTAGCGGGAGAGGATACGAGCAGTACTTC. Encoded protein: CASSTSSGRGYEQYF.

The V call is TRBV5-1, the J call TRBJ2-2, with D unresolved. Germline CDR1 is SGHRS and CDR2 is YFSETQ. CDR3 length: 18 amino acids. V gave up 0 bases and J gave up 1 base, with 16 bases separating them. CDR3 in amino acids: CASSLAPGFLKNTGELFF. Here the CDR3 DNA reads TGCGCCAGCAGCTTGGCCCCAGGCTTCCTTAAGAACACCGGGGAGCTGTTTTTT.

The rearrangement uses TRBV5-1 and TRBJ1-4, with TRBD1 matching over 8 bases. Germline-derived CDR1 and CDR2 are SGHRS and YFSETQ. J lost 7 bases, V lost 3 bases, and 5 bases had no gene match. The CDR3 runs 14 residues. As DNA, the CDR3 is TGCGCCAGCAGCTCAGGGGGCGCGAGTGAAAAACTGTTTTTT. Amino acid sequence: CASSSGGASEKLFF.

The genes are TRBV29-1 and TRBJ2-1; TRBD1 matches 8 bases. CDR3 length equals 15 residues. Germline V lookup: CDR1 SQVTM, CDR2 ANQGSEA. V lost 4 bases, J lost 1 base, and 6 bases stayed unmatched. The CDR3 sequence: CSVGRTGRSYNEQFF. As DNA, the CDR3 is TGCAGCGTTGGAAGGACAGGGCGGTCCTACAATGAGCAGTTCTTC.

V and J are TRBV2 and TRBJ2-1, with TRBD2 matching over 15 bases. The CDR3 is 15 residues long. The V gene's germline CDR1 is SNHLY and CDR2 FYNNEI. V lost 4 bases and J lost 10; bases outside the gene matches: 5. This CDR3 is CASSVGLAGGEEQFF. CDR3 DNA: TGTGCCAGCAGTGTTGGACTAGCGGGGGGGGAGGAGCAGTTCTTC.

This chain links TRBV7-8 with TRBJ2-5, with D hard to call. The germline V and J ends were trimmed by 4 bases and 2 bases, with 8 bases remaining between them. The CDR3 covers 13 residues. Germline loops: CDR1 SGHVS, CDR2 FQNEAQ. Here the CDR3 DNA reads TGTGCCAGCAGCTCTAGAATGCAAGAGACCCAGTACTTC. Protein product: CASSSRMQETQYF.

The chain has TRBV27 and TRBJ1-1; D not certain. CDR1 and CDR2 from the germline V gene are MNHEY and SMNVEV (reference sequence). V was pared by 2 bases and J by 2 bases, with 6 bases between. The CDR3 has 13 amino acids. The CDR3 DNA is TGTGCCAGCAGTTTAACGGTTAACACTGAAGCTTTCTTT. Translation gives CASSLTVNTEAFF.

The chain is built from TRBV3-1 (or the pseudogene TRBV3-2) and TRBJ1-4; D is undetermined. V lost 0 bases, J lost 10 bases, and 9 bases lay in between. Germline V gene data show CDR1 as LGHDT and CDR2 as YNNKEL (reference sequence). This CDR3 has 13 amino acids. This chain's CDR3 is CASSQDLNGKLFF. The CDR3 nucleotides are TGTGCCAGCAGCCAAGATCTGAACGGAAAACTGTTTTTT.

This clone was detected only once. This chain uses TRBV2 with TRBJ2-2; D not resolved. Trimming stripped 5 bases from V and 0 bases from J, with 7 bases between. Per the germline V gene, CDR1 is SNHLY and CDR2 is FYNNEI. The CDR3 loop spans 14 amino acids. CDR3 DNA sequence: TGTGCCAGCAGTCCGACTTCGAACACCGGGGAGCTGTTTTTT. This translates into CASSPTSNTGELFF.

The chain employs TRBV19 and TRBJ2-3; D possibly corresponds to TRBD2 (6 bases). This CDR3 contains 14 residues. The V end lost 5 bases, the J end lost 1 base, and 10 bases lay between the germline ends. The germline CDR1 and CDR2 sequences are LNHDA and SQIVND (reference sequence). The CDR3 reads CASSDASGTDTQYF. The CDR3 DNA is TGTGCCAGTAGTGATGCTAGCGGCACAGATACGCAGTATTTT.

The CDR3 loop is CASMQGAGYGYTF. CDR3 sequence (DNA): TGCGCCAGCATGCAGGGGGCCGGCTATGGCTACACCTTC. The chain joins TRBV5-1 to TRBJ1-2, with 8 positions matching TRBD1. V lost 6 bases, J lost 4 bases, and 5 bases stayed unmatched. Germline V gives CDR1 SGHRS, CDR2 YFSETQ. The CDR3 extends over 13 amino acids.

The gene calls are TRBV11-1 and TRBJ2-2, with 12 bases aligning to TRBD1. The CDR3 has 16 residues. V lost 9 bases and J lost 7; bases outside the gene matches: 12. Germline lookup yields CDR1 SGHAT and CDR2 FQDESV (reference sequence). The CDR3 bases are TGTGCCAGTACACTCCCCGGGACAGGGGGCATCGGGGAGCTGTTTTTT. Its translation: CASTLPGTGGIGELFF.

Here the CDR3 reads CASSSGLAVYEQYF. The CDR3 bases are TGTGCCAGCAGTTCGGGACTAGCGGTTTACGAGCAGTACTTC. This chain uses TRBV28 with TRBJ2-7; 11 nucleotides align to TRBD2. Germline V lookup: CDR1 MDHEN, CDR2 SYDVKM. The trim removed 4 bases at V and 4 bases at J, leaving 3 bases unmatched. CDR3 size: 14 residues.

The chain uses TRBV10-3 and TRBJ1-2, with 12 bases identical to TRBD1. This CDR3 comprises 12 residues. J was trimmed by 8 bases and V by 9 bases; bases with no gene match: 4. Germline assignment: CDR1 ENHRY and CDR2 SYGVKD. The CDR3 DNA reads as TGTGCCATGGGACAGGGGGCAGCCGGCTACACCTTC. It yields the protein CAMGQGAAGYTF.

The CDR3 DNA is TGTGCCAGCAGATCGCCTGGGAGGGAGACCCAGTACTTC. It translates to CASRSPGRETQYF. The chain couples TRBV6-5 to TRBJ2-5; a possible D gene is TRBD2 (6 bases). The CDR3 is 13 amino acids. Germline V gene lookup returns CDR1 MNHEY and CDR2 SVGAGI. V was pared by 6 bases and J by 5 bases, with 13 bases between.

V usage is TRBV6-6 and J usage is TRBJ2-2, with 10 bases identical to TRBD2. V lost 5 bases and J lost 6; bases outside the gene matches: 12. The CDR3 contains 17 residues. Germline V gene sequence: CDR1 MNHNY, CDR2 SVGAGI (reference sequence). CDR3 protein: CASSLTSGRAGAGELFF. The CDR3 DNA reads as TGTGCCAGCAGTCTGACTAGCGGGCGGGCCGGGGCCGGGGAGCTGTTTTTT.

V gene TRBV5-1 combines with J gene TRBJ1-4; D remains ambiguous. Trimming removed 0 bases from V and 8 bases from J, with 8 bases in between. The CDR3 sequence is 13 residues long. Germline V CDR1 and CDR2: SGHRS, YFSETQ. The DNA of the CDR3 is TGCGCCAGCAGCTTGGCAGGCGGGGAAAAACTGTTTTTT. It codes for CASSLAGGEKLFF.

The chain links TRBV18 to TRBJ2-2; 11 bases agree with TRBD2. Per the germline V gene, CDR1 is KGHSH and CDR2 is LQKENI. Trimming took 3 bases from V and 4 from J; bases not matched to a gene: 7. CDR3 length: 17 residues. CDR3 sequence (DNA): TGTGCCAGCTCACCGCTAGCGGGAGGAGTGGGCACCGGGGAGCTGTTTTTT. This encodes CASSPLAGGVGTGELFF.